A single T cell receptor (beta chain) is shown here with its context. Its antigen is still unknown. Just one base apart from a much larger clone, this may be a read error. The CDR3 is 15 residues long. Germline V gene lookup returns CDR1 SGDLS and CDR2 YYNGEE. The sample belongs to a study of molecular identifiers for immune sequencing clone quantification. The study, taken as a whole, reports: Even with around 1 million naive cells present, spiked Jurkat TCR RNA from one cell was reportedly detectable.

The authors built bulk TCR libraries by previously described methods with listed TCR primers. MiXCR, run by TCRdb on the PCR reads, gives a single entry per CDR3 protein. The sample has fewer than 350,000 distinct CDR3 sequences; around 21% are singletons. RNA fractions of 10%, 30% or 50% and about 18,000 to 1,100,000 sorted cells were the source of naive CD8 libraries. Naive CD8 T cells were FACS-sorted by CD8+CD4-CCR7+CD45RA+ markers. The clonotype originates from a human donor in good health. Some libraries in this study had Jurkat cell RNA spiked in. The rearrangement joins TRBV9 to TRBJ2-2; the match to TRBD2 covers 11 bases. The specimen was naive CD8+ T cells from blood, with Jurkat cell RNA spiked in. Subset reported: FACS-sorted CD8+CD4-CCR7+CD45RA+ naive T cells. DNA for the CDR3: TGTGCCAGCAGCGTAGGACTAGCGGGGACCGGGGGGCTGTTTTTT. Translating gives CASSVGLAGTGGLFF.